This T cell receptor beta chain was captured by sequencing in a study of T cells in Graves' hyperthyroidism and ophthalmopathy. Comments on this clonotype: Its cognate antigen is unknown.

The PBMCs studied were ones that came from approximately 9.9 ml fresh peripheral blood. Germline assignment: CDR1 SGHTA and CDR2 FQGNSA. The CDR3 covers 14 residues. Trimming cost V 8 bases and J 5 bases; bases outside gene matches: 11. Amplified TCR beta CDR3 regions came from RNA transcripts. HTBI primers were employed in a first-round RT-PCR of the TCR CDR3. TCRdb reprocessed the multiplex PCR reads via MiXCR and lists one record per CDR3 protein. The sample holds about 99,000 distinct CDR3 sequences, around 50% seen once. Regarding the study as a whole: Ophthalmopathy was identified by the model a median 6.5 months ahead of onset. Among clonotypes expanded in thyroid above 0.001, most were also found in blood.

This clonotype was sampled from a middle-aged man with Graves' hyperthyroidism. Sequenced material: blood. The rearrangement uses TRBV7-2 and TRBJ2-7; TRBD1 aligns across 8 bases. The CDR3 is CASGSDRVLHEQYF. The CDR3 DNA sequence: TGTGCCAGCGGCTCGGACAGGGTCCTGCACGAGCAGTACTTC.